This section outlines one T cell receptor beta chain sequence together with its context. This clonotype was observed at least ten times. What this receptor recognizes is not known. One base away there is no much larger clone; base qualities are not given. V drops 5 bases and J drops 3 bases, leaving 17 bases in between. The germline V gene provides CDR1 MDHEN and CDR2 SYDVKM. The CDR3 measures 15 amino acids from cysteine to phenylalanine. This entry keeps only the CDR3 DNA: 45 bases, framed from base 1. These data come from a study of neurological immune-mediated disorders (dated by TCRdb to about 2019). With respect to the entire study: Among the approximately 34 multiple sclerosis patients, relapsing-remitting MS accounted for some 30 and secondary progressive MS accounted for 3. The study compared peripheral blood TCR-beta repertoires of HTLV-I-associated myelopathy (HAM/TSP) patients, multiple sclerosis patients and healthy controls using UMI-based sequencing. The approximately 110 TCR-beta libraries included longitudinal samples, technical triplicates and paired sorted CD4+ and CD8+ T-cell subsets alongside PBMC samples. Of the approximately 65 subjects in the cohort, some 15 were HAM/TSP patients, some 35 were multiple sclerosis patients, and roughly 20 were healthy controls. Overall study outcomes, separate from this receptor: Across subjects, expanded clones never shared an identical CDR3 amino acid sequence, which suggests that the TCR-beta repertoires in every group were private. TCR clonal expansion was highest in HAM/TSP patients and lowest in MS patients, with MS patients falling below even healthy controls. In a phylogenetic analysis, the repertoires of 18 out of 34 MS patients fell into a single cluster of related CDR3 sequences, pointing to a possible signature at the repertoire level. No clinical or MRI features were associated with the MS cluster, and the authors said that larger cohorts are needed.

For unsorted PBMC libraries, 2 million PBMCs were used after storage in RNAlater at -80 degrees C until RNA extraction. Multiple sclerosis patients were enrolled in a US clinical protocol evaluating disease progression by magnetic resonance imaging. Peripheral blood underwent Ficoll-Hypaque density gradient centrifugation to isolate PBMCs, which were then cryopreserved in liquid nitrogen. cDNA was synthesized by template-switch 5'RACE using a primer with a 10-nucleotide random unique molecular identifier that tagged each TCR transcript. Every sequencing run covered 15-18 subjects and yielded more than 160 million TCR-beta sequences. The RNeasy kit was used for extraction of total RNA. TCR-beta VDJ regions were amplified with primers for the TCR constant region and the 5'RACE anchor, using the KAPA Real-time Library Amplification kit. A first PCR added sample indexes and Illumina adaptors, and a second PCR then raised library yield. The roughly 650 bp TCR product was size-selected on a 2% E-gel SizeSelection system after Ampure bead purification. Before pooling, libraries had their quality checked on a Bioanalyzer, their concentration measured with Qubit, and their quantity determined with the Kapa Library Quantification kit. Libraries were sequenced paired-end 2 x 150 bp on an Illumina HiSeq 2500. To increase sequence diversity, roughly 24-32% phiX was spiked into each library pool. As for the original processing: Quality-filtered reads were processed with the UMI-based MiGEC pipeline, and over 90% of raw TCR sequences were removed by the MiGEC pipeline during error correction. VDJ genes were aligned to IMGT germline references, and each clonotype was defined by a unique CDR3 amino acid sequence together with V-J genes. Clonal expansion, Shannon diversity and CDR3 relatedness were evaluated with VDJtools (CalcPairwiseDistances, ClusterSamples), while phylogenetic trees were built in CLCbio workbench. Expanded clones were defined as having at least 8 unique UMIs, based on coefficient-of-variation modelling across technical triplicates. In TCRdb, the public reads were trimmed at Q25 with fastp and aligned with MiXCR, with productive beta chains retained. Identical CDR3 protein sequences are pooled into one entry, listed with their most common genes and DNA. It is TCRdb's table, rather than the study itself, that gives the V and J calls and clone size. The sample table shows about 59,000 distinct CDR3 sequences, and approximately 4% are seen once. About 3% of the sample is in the top ten clones.

Input material: PBMCs. The TCR was taken from a woman aged 25 to 39 with multiple sclerosis. This chain is built from TRBV28 and TRBJ2-7; the best D guess is TRBD2, with 5 bases matching. CDR3 sequence: CASSPTRRKDYEQYF. The nucleotide sequence is given as TGTGCCAGCAGTCCCACTCGGAGGAAGGACTACGAGCAGTACTTC.